The 8 T cell receptor beta chains below all came from one sample that was sequenced in a study of cytomegalovirus exposure and HLA in healthy donors. PCR primers comprised 60 Vbeta and 13 Jbeta primers. The method was immunoSEQ multiplex PCR; TCRdb's version includes in-frame clones alone and lacks a portion of them. The sample consists of fewer than 150,000 clones, 60% to 85% of them appearing once. The sequenced sample consisted of PBMCs. The receptors shown here come from a male donor in good health and CMV-seronegative.

This chain uses TRBV9 with TRBJ2-1; TRBD1 matches at 8 bases. V shed 0 bases, J shed 5 bases, and the junction held 4 bases outside the gene matches. This CDR3 contains 15 residues. Germline V gene data show CDR1 as SGDLS and CDR2 as YYNGEE. The CDR3 loop reads CASSVAGGFDNEQFF. CDR3 bases: TGTGCCAGCAGCGTAGCAGGGGGCTTTGACAATGAGCAGTTCTTC.

The chain combines TRBV6-1 with TRBJ1-3, with a possible D match to TRBD1 (5 bases). The CDR3 has 13 amino acids. The germline V gene encodes CDR1 MNHNS and CDR2 SASEGT. The ends were cut back, 6 bases at V and 6 bases at J, with 12 bases in the middle. The chain's CDR3 is CASSRGFANTIYF. As DNA, the CDR3 is TGTGCCAGCAGCCGGGGGTTCGCAAACACCATATATTTT.

This sequence joins TRBV5-1 and TRBJ2-7, with D maybe TRBD1 (5 bases). The CDR3 sequence is 14 residues long. From germline, CDR1 is SGHRS and CDR2 YFSETQ. V gave up 1 base and J gave up 3 bases, with 11 bases separating them. This CDR3 reads CASSLLGPSYEQYF. CDR3 bases: TGCGCCAGCAGCTTGCTGGGGCCGAGCTACGAGCAGTACTTC.

The CDR3 region is CASSIDHGQGNYGYTF. The CDR3 coding sequence is TGTGCCAGTAGTATAGATCACGGACAGGGGAACTATGGCTACACCTTC. The chain joins TRBV19 to TRBJ1-2; 9 nucleotides line up with TRBD1. V lost 0 bases, J lost 2 bases, and 4 bases stayed unmatched. The CDR3 has 16 amino acids. Germline CDR1 LNHDA, CDR2 SQIVND (reference sequence).

This clone has just one count. The chain employs TRBV19 and TRBJ1-5, with a weak D call TRBD1 (5 bases). CDR1 and CDR2 (germline): LNHDA, SQIVND (reference sequence). The CDR3 totals 14 residues. The V and J ends lost 4 bases and 7 bases respectively, with 14 bases between them. CDR3: CASSSEVRGQPQHF. The CDR3 nucleotides read TGTGCCAGTAGTAGCGAAGTAAGGGGCCAGCCCCAGCATTTT.

DNA for the CDR3: TGTGCCAGCAGTTTCGAACACCCCAGGGAAGGCTACACCTTC. This translates into CASSFEHPREGYTF. The chain uses TRBV6-6 and TRBJ1-2, with D tentatively TRBD1 (5 bases). The V gene lost 4 bases and the J gene lost 8 bases, with 17 bases spanning the gap. The CDR3 runs to 14 residues. CDR1 MNHNY and CDR2 SVGAGI come from the germline V gene (reference sequence).

The chain joins TRBV5-6 to TRBJ1-5; D is undetermined. V lost 4 bases, J lost 1 base, and 24 bases lay in between. The CDR3 is 19 residues long. The germline CDR1 and CDR2 sequences are SGHDT and YYEEEE. CDR3 protein: CASSLTFKGGIGSNQPQHF. The CDR3 region has the DNA TGTGCCAGCAGCCTAACTTTTAAAGGAGGGATAGGAAGCAATCAGCCCCAGCATTTT.

The chain links TRBV7-9 to TRBJ2-2; D unclear. Trimming left V 4 bases short and J 7 bases short, with 7 bases between. Germline CDR1 reads SEHNR; CDR2 reads FQNEAQ (reference sequence). The CDR3 runs to 12 residues. The CDR3 is CASSSGFGELFF. The CDR3 DNA reads as TGTGCCAGCAGCTCCGGGTTCGGGGAGCTGTTTTTT.